The sequence of this TCR beta chain was determined in a study of beta chain features in type 1 diabetes (dated by TCRdb to 2017 to 2018). In the study overall: Mean age, gender distribution, total cell number and subset yield did not differ between patients and healthy donors. A total of approximately 100 million sorted cells were examined across all samples, and the number of cells per subset was strongly correlated with RNA yield. The study compared the TCRB repertoires of sorted circulating CD4+ T cell subsets in recently diagnosed type 1 diabetes patients with those in matched healthy donors. Whereas all 30 or so donors provided naive and central memory subsets, regulatory and stem cell-like memory subsets were isolated from just 8 patients and about 8 healthy donors.

The junction shows trimming of 1 base on V and 2 bases on J, plus 15 bases between the germline ends. Counted from cysteine to phenylalanine, this CDR3 has 16 amino acids. The kept DNA is CDR3 alone, 48 bases in frame from the first base. CDR1 and CDR2 are drawn from the germline V gene: LGHNA, YNFKEQ. To note about this clone: Its antigen has not been determined. Base qualities were left out, and no much larger clone turns up one base away.

Each donor gave one peripheral blood draw, averaging approximately 0.11 L, which was collected into heparinised tubes. A BD FACSAria II and a panel including CD45RO, CCR7, CD25, CD127, CD95 and CD27 were used to sort naive, central memory, regulatory and stem cell-like memory CD4+ T cells. A purity above 95% was achieved for all sorted populations. PBMCs were isolated right away by Lymphoprep density gradient centrifugation and were stained directly, without culture. Samples were stained and sorted in pairs, with one healthy donor and one patient per experiment, so that batch effects were minimized. Findings and caveats that apply to the study as a whole: In all four CD4+ subsets, TCRB CDR3 length was moderately but significantly shorter in type 1 diabetes patients. PCR may preferentially amplify shorter templates, but because patient and control samples were amplified and corrected together, any resulting skew would affect both groups equally. Patients with type 1 diabetes made fewer insertions and deleted more nucleotides at VDJ recombination sites, implying thymic rearrangement abnormalities. Only small numbers of individuals were included in the HLA sub-analyses, which left unresolved whether HLA type had any influence on TCRB rearrangement. Naive, central memory and regulatory TCRB repertoires appeared to be more alike among patients than among healthy donors. Because cDNA was sequenced instead of genomic DNA, activated cells with high expression could be over-represented, although the groups did not differ in activation or CD3 levels.

The entire amount of isolated RNA was reverse transcribed using the High Capacity cDNA Reverse Transcription Kit, so the sequenced TCRB transcripts were expressed ones. Deep immunoSEQ sequencing was performed on naive, central memory and regulatory T cell samples, with an average of about 3.57 million total reads per sample. Sorted cells were lysed in RLT buffer and RNA was extracted with DNase-treated RNeasy Micro or Mini kits, depending on cell number. Each cell subset was processed on its own to prevent cross-contamination, while patient and healthy donor samples were processed together. Using the immunoSEQ multiplex PCR, TCRB sequences were amplified from cDNA into 87-bp fragments spanning the CDR3 region. Amplicons were sequenced on the Illumina HiSeq platform. The authors' analysis ran thus. PCR bias was computationally corrected using synthetic template baselines, reads within Hamming distance 2 were collapsed, and singletons that could not be merged were discarded. Reads were aligned against IMGT to assign V, D and J genes, CDR3 length and insertions or deletions at six rearrangement sites. Clonotype counts were normalized to sorted cell number within each subset before computing true diversity and Gini coefficients with the tcR R package. The overlap coefficient, calculated on TCRB nucleotide sequences, was used to quantify repertoire sharing. In its TCRdb copy, this immuneACCESS table keeps in-frame sequences only and misses some clones. Where compared with another copy, unresolved V genes explain less than half of these, and the others have no known cause. For V, J and clone size, that table is used; D and trimming come from the DNA. The sample table contains about 340,000 clones; only one count was recorded for approximately 8% of them. 0.44% of the sample rests with the top ten.

Source material: central memory CD4+ T cells from blood. The sequence was collected from a woman aged 18-29 years in good health. In this chain, TRBV4-2 is recombined with TRBJ2-7, with the D call perhaps TRBD1 or TRBD2, each one matching 5 bases. The encoded CDR3 is CASSQAGTTGTYEQYF. The DNA sequence follows: TGTGCCAGCAGCCAAGCCGGGACGACGGGGACCTACGAGCAGTACTTC.